What follows describes a single T cell receptor (beta chain). Per the original methods: Counts of nucleated cells, estimated from reference gene primer amplification, were obtained. Sequencing was performed with immunoSEQ multiplex PCR; in TCRdb, only in-frame clones are kept and a portion is missing. The DNA gave D and trimming, while V, J and clone size come from that table. The sample has 260,000 or so clones; 65% to 85% are singletons. This CDR3 has 16 amino acids. Trimming pared 2 bases from V and 2 bases from J, leaving 16 bases between. CDR1 SGHRS and CDR2 YFSETQ come from the germline V gene. The record originates from a study of blood T cell repertoires in COVID-19. On the study more broadly: Material from acute and convalescent COVID-19 was sourced from the United States, Italy and Spain. Sample material is recorded as cDNA or gDNA derived from T cells, B-cell-depleted T cells, or PBMCs.

The material sequenced was peripheral blood. This chain uses TRBV5-1 with TRBJ1-2, with a tentative D call TRBD1 (6 bases). The sequence was obtained from a man older than 75 with acute or convalescent COVID-19. The CDR3: CASSFRGAPNNYGYTF. CDR3 sequence (DNA): TGCGCCAGCAGCTTCCGGGGGGCTCCCAACAACTATGGCTACACCTTC.